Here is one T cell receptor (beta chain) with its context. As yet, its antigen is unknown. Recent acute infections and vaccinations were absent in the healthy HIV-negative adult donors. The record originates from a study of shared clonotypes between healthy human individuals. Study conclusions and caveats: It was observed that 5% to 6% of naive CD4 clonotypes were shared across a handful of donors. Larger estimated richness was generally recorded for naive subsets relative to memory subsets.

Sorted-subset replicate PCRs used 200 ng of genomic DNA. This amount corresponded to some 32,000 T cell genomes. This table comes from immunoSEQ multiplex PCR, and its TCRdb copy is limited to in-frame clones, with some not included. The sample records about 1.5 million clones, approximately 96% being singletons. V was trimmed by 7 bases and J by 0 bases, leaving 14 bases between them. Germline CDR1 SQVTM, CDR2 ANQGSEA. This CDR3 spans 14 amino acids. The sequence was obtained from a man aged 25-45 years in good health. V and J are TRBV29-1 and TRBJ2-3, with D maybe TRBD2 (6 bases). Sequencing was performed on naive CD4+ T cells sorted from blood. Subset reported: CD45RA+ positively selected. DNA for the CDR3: TGCAGCGCCGCCCCCCGGGGGAGCACAGATACGCAGTATTTT. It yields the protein CSAAPRGSTDTQYF.